These 32 T cell receptor beta chains share one sample of origin, sequenced in a study of CD8+ T cells in alopecia areata (dated by TCRdb to between 2018 and 2020). This specimen's time point label, interpreted: baseline before oral tofacitinib. Library preparation was by the immunoSEQ multiplex PCR assay. For TCR sequencing, RNA was extracted from every sample and reverse transcribed into cDNA to serve as template. TCRdb took over this immuneACCESS table, retaining in-frame rearrangements with V and J assigned. Such tables are incomplete; in checked studies, under half of the missing clones stem from an unresolved V gene, and the remainder is unexplained. The sample yields over 150,000 clones; 63% were counted once. The ten most abundant clones make up 1.5% to 2% of the sample. Material: CD4+ T cells sorted from blood, obtained at week 0. The origin of the receptors is a human donor with alopecia areata.

The rearrangement links TRBV7-9 to TRBJ1-1; TRBD1 might be the D (5 bases). Germline-derived CDR1 and CDR2 are SEHNR and FQNEAQ (reference sequence). The V end lost 2 bases, the J end lost 8 bases, and 15 bases lay between the germline ends. The CDR3 is made up of 14 amino acids. The DNA for the CDR3 is TGTGCCAGCAGCTTATCCCTAGACAGCACCGAAGCTTTCTTT. Its translation is CASSLSLDSTEAFF.

The chain recombines TRBV30 with TRBJ1-1, with D possibly matching TRBD1 (5 bases). This CDR3 contains 11 residues. The V gene's germline CDR1 is GTSNPN and CDR2 SVGIG (reference sequence). The ends were cut back, 2 bases at V and 5 bases at J, with 6 bases in the middle. The CDR3 region has the DNA TGTGCCTGGAGTCGACAGACTGAAGCTTTCTTT. It codes for CAWSRQTEAFF.

The chain employs TRBV5-6 and TRBJ2-1; D is ambiguous. This CDR3 has 12 amino acids. Germline CDR1 SGHDT, CDR2 YYEEEE. Trimming shortened V by 0 bases and J by 9 bases, and 7 bases separated the two germline ends. DNA of the CDR3: TGTGCCAGCAGCTTGGTAGGGATTGAGCAGTTCTTC. Translating it yields CASSLVGIEQFF.

This clone was seen a handful of times. CDR3 in DNA: TGTGCCACCAGCAGAGCTCTCGGGGAACAAGAGACCCAGTACTTC. Amino acid sequence: CATSRALGEQETQYF. V is TRBV15 and J is TRBJ2-5, with D perhaps TRBD2 (5 bases). V shed 1 base and J shed 2 bases, with 11 bases lying between them. This CDR3 spans 15 amino acids. The germline CDR1 and CDR2 sequences are LNHNV and YYDKDF (reference sequence). The entire variable domain, with the rest obtained from reference TRBV15 and TRBJ2-5, is as follows: DAMVIQNPRYQVTQFGKPVTLSCSQTLNHNVMYWYQQKSSQAPKLLFHYYDKDFNNEADTPDNFQSRRPNTSFCFLDIRSPGLGDTAMYLCATSRALGEQETQYFGPGTRLLVL.

Concerning this clone: A much larger clone is a single base away; this may be a read error. Distinct nucleotide sequences in the sample also encode this CDR3. The rearrangement uses TRBV5-6 and TRBJ1-6; D ambiguous. CDR1 and CDR2 (germline): SGHDT, YYEEEE. The CDR3 runs 14 residues. Trimming cost V 4 bases and J 5 bases, with 10 bases left between them. CDR3 nucleotides: TGTGCCAGCAGCCCTGGACGGAATAATTCACCCCTCCACTTT. Translation: CASSPGRNNSPLHF.

The V and J genes are TRBV15 and TRBJ2-7; possible D gene TRBD1, 6 bases. The V end was cut by 5 bases, the J end by 6 bases, with 14 bases between. The CDR3 consists of 13 residues. Per germline, CDR1 LNHNV and CDR2 YYDKDF (reference sequence). The CDR3 DNA reads as TGTGCCACCAGCCGTCGTTGGGGGCCCGAGCAGTACTTC. Translated, it gives CATSRRWGPEQYF.

The chain links TRBV2 to TRBJ2-2; D remains unclear. V lost 1 base to trimming and J lost 4 bases, with 4 bases between them. This CDR3 spans 13 amino acids. Germline V lookup: CDR1 SNHLY, CDR2 FYNNEI. For the CDR3, the DNA is TGTGCCAGCAGTGAAGGGTTCACCGGGGAGCTGTTTTTT. Translated: CASSEGFTGELFF.

This clone was counted a single time. CDR3 bases: TGTGCCAGCAGGTCCGGGCCCGTGGAAGGTGAGCAGTTCTTC. Protein: CASRSGPVEGEQFF. The J gene is TRBJ2-1, the V gene TRBV27; D gene uncertain. Trimming took 6 bases from V and 9 from J, leaving 18 bases between them. The germline V gene has CDR1 MNHEY and CDR2 SMNVEV (reference sequence). CDR3 length: 14 amino acids.

This clone was counted only a few times. The V and J genes are TRBV5-1 and TRBJ2-3; 10 nucleotides match TRBD2. CDR1 SGHRS and CDR2 YFSETQ come from the germline V gene. The CDR3 runs to 15 residues. V shed 9 bases, J shed 1 base, and the junction held 8 bases outside the gene matches. Here the CDR3 DNA reads TGCGCCACCAGACCCGGGACTAGCGGCACAGATACGCAGTATTTT. Protein: CATRPGTSGTDTQYF. The full variable domain, in which reference TRBV5-1 and TRBJ2-3 provide the parts outside the CDR3, is KAGVTQTPRYLIKTRGQQVTLSCSPISGHRSVSWYQQTPGQGLQFLFEYFSETQRNKGNFPGRFSGRQFSNSRSEMNVSTLELGDSALYLCATRPGTSGTDTQYFGPGTRLTVL.

This sequence joins TRBV29-1 and TRBJ2-1; perhaps TRBD1 as D (6 bases). From germline, CDR1 is SQVTM and CDR2 ANQGSEA. The CDR3 is made up of 15 amino acids. V lost 6 bases to trimming and J lost 2 bases, with 17 bases between them. In DNA form, the CDR3 reads TGCAGCGTGTCAGGGGCAGGGGAGCCCTACAATGAGCAGTTCTTC. Translated: CSVSGAGEPYNEQFF.

The rearrangement joins TRBV18 to TRBJ2-2; 9 bases line up with TRBD1. The CDR3 contains 16 residues. CDR1 KGHSH and CDR2 LQKENI come from the germline V gene. The V segment lost 5 bases and the J segment 5 bases; nucleotides outside the gene matches: 9. CDR3 residues: CASSITGTGSTGELFF. CDR3 in DNA: TGTGCCAGCTCAATTACCGGGACAGGGAGTACCGGGGAGCTGTTTTTT. The full variable domain, completed using reference TRBV18 and TRBJ2-2, is NAGVMQNPRHLVRRRGQEARLRCSPMKGHSHVYWYRQLPEEGLKFMVYLQKENIIDESGMPKERFSAEFPKEGPSILRIQQVVRGDSAAYFCASSITGTGSTGELFFGEGSRLTVL.

The rearrangement links TRBV5-6 to TRBJ2-3; 13 bases map to TRBD2. Per germline, CDR1 SGHDT and CDR2 YYEEEE. With 7 bases clipped from V and 2 bases from J, the junction kept 4 bases outside the gene matches. The CDR3 spans 15 residues. The CDR3: CASGTSGASTDTQYF. DNA for the CDR3: TGTGCCAGCGGGACTAGCGGGGCATCCACAGATACGCAGTATTTT.

This clone showed up just a few times. The chain combines TRBV30 with TRBJ2-1; D possibly uses TRBD1 or TRBD2 (5 bases each). In germline, CDR1 is GTSNPN, CDR2 SVGIG (reference sequence). Trimming pared 2 bases from V and 7 bases from J, leaving 15 bases between. The CDR3 has 14 amino acids. CDR3 DNA: TGTGCCTGGAGTCAGTTCATCGAGGGGAATGAGCAGTTCTTC. It specifies CAWSQFIEGNEQFF.

The rearrangement joins TRBV29-1 to TRBJ2-2, with no clear D. Germline loops: CDR1 SQVTM, CDR2 ANQGSEA. The germline V and J ends were trimmed by 7 bases and 4 bases, with 16 bases remaining between them. The CDR3 spans 14 residues. CDR3 protein: CSGKETLVTGELFF. The CDR3 nucleotides are TGCAGCGGGAAAGAAACCCTCGTCACCGGGGAGCTGTTTTTT.

The V and J genes are TRBV7-2 and TRBJ1-5; no firm D call. CDR1 and CDR2 from the germline V gene are SGHTA and FQGNSA. This CDR3 is 14 amino acids long. Trimming took 5 bases from V and 4 from J, leaving 12 bases between them. The CDR3 DNA reads TGTGCCAGCAGCGGGAATGTGGGGAATCAGCCCCAGCATTTT. Protein sequence: CASSGNVGNQPQHF.

The chain couples TRBV11-2 to TRBJ2-7; D might be TRBD1 (5 bases). The CDR3 spans 19 residues. Trimming took off 5 bases at V and 2 bases at J, with 28 bases between the two ends. Germline CDR1 is SGHAT and CDR2 is FQNNGV. CDR3 amino acids: CASSPRALRQRSAAYEQYF. The CDR3 nucleotides read TGTGCCAGCAGCCCCAGAGCCCTGCGACAGAGGTCGGCTGCCTACGAGCAGTACTTC.

The chain combines TRBV29-1 with TRBJ1-1; weak D call: TRBD1 (5 bases). Germline V gene lookup returns CDR1 SQVTM and CDR2 ANQGSEA. Trimming took off 2 bases at V and 0 bases at J, with 7 bases between the two ends. The CDR3 covers 13 residues. CDR3 bases: TGCAGCGTTGAACGGGGGATGAACACTGAAGCTTTCTTT. Translated: CSVERGMNTEAFF.

The chain employs TRBV29-1 and TRBJ1-2; D might be TRBD1 (5 bases). There are 10 residues in the CDR3. Germline V CDR1 and CDR2: SQVTM, ANQGSEA. Trimming pared 3 bases from V and 10 bases from J, leaving 9 bases between. The CDR3 DNA follows: TGCAGCGTTGAGCAGGGAGACTACACCTTC. Encoded protein: CSVEQGDYTF.

The chain couples TRBV30 to TRBJ2-3; 7 bases match TRBD2. With V trimmed by 0 bases and J by 3 bases, 0 bases remained unmatched. Germline lookup yields CDR1 GTSNPN and CDR2 SVGIG (reference sequence). The CDR3 is made up of 13 amino acids. CDR3 sequence (DNA): TGTGCCTGGAGTGTAGCGGGGACAGATACGCAGTATTTT. Translation gives CAWSVAGTDTQYF.

Only a few counts were recorded for this clone. The chain is built from TRBV30 and TRBJ1-2; 8 bases agree with TRBD1. Trimming cost V 1 base and J 7 bases; bases outside gene matches: 5. This CDR3 comprises 13 residues. Germline V gene sequence: CDR1 GTSNPN, CDR2 SVGIG (reference sequence). CDR3 coding DNA: TGTGCCTGGAGTGCGGACAGGGTGGTTGGCTACACCTTC. As protein: CAWSADRVVGYTF.

The J gene is TRBJ2-7, the V gene TRBV14; a weak D match, TRBD1 (6 bases). The CDR3 is 13 residues long. Germline V CDR1 and CDR2: SGHDN, FVKESK. Trimming cost V 4 bases and J 7 bases, with 14 bases left between them. CDR3 sequence (DNA): TGTGCCAGCAGCCGGGACATGAGCAAGGAGCAGTACTTC. Amino acid sequence: CASSRDMSKEQYF. Together with reference TRBV14 and TRBJ2-7, the CDR3 gives the full variable domain: EAGVTQFPSHSVIEKGQTVTLRCDPISGHDNLYWYRRVMGKEIKFLLHFVKESKQDESGMPNNRFLAERTGGTYSTLKVQPAELEDSGVYFCASSRDMSKEQYFGPGTRLTVT.

V gene TRBV10-3 combines with J gene TRBJ2-3; 7 bases are a match to TRBD2. After removal of 8 bases from V and 3 bases from J, the junction contained 5 bases not matched to a gene. Germline CDR1 ENHRY, CDR2 SYGVKD. CDR3 size: 13 residues. The chain's CDR3 is CAISGGVTDTQYF. In DNA form, the CDR3 reads TGTGCCATCTCGGGGGGTGTAACAGATACGCAGTATTTT.

This clone was counted between two and nine times. V and J are TRBV7-2 and TRBJ2-1; 9 nucleotides agree with TRBD2. This CDR3 is 17 amino acids long. CDR1 is SGHTA, CDR2 FQGNSA, per germline. With V trimmed by 2 bases and J by 0 bases, 5 bases remained unmatched. CDR3 amino acids: CASSLSRRGGSYNEQFF. The CDR3 DNA reads as TGTGCCAGCAGCTTATCAAGGCGGGGGGGCTCCTACAATGAGCAGTTCTTC.

V is TRBV30 and J is TRBJ1-5, with D uncertain. Trimming took 3 bases from V and 3 from J, leaving 9 bases between them. Germline V CDR1 and CDR2: GTSNPN, SVGIG (reference sequence). This CDR3 contains 13 residues. DNA of the CDR3: TGTGCCTGGAGCGCACTTATCAATCAGCCCCAGCATTTT. Its protein is CAWSALINQPQHF.

The rearrangement joins TRBV5-1 to TRBJ2-5; maybe TRBD2 (6 bases). The CDR3 runs 13 residues. V gave up 7 bases and J gave up 3 bases, with 13 bases separating them. Germline V lookup: CDR1 SGHRS, CDR2 YFSETQ. CDR3 sequence: CASSRDFKETQYF. CDR3 sequence (DNA): TGCGCCAGCTCCCGGGACTTCAAAGAGACCCAGTACTTC.

In its sample, this clone was seen a few times. J is TRBJ2-7 and V is TRBV21-1; TRBD1, as called in the table, went unchecked against the DNA. TRBV21-1 is noted as a pseudogene. CDR3 size: 12 residues. CDR3 amino acids: CASTQGADEQYF. The DNA of the CDR3 is TGTGCCAGCACCCAGGGGGCGGACGAGCAGTACTTC.

CDR3 in DNA: TGTGCCTGGGACCGGGACAGGGGTTTTGAGGAGACCCAGTACTTC. This codes for CAWDRDRGFEETQYF. V and J are TRBV30 and TRBJ2-5; 10 bases map to TRBD1. The CDR3 totals 15 residues. The V gene end was trimmed by 5 bases and the J gene end by 5 bases; junction bases not matched to a gene: 11. Per the germline V gene, CDR1 is GTSNPN and CDR2 is SVGIG (reference sequence).

This chain connects TRBV23-1 to TRBJ2-7; maybe TRBD1 (6 bases). TRBV23-1 is noted as an ORF with a role that remains uncertain. The CDR3 loop spans 14 amino acids. Between the trimmed V and J ends, which lost 0 bases and 4 bases, there was a span of 10 bases. The CDR3 DNA is TGCGCCAGCAGTCAATCGGGACATATTTACGAGCAGTACTTC. Protein product: CASSQSGHIYEQYF.

The V call is TRBV30, the J call TRBJ1-2; D is unclear. With 3 bases removed from V and 6 bases from J, the gap between germline ends came to 14 bases. CDR1 is GTSNPN, CDR2 SVGIG, per germline (reference sequence). This CDR3 spans 13 amino acids. CDR3 residues: CAWRLATYDGYTF. Here the CDR3 DNA reads TGTGCCTGGAGATTAGCCACGTACGATGGCTACACCTTC. Full variable domain (rest looked up from reference TRBV30 and TRBJ1-2): SQTIHQWPATLVQPVGSPLSLECTVEGTSNPNLYWYRQAAGRGLQLLFYSVGIGQISSEVPQNLSASRPQDRQFILSSKKLLLSDSGFYLCAWRLATYDGYTFGSGTRLTVV.

V and J are TRBV6-6 and TRBJ2-7, with D perhaps matching TRBD2 (6 bases). Germline V lookup: CDR1 MNHNY, CDR2 SVGAGI (reference sequence). V lost 6 bases to trimming and J lost 2 bases, with 14 bases between them. The CDR3 length is 14 residues. The CDR3 region is CASRPRDSTYEQYF. CDR3 sequence (DNA): TGTGCCAGCAGGCCCCGGGACTCGACCTACGAGCAGTACTTC.

The CDR3 DNA is TGTGCCAGCTCGGGCTACTACGAGCAGTACTTC. This gives the protein CASSGYYEQYF. The chain has TRBV2 and TRBJ2-7; D is uncertain. Per germline, CDR1 SNHLY and CDR2 FYNNEI. CDR3 length: 11 amino acids. V lost 8 bases and J lost 3, with 8 bases in between.

The rearrangement links TRBV7-2 to TRBJ2-5; 12 nucleotides match TRBD2. Germline-derived CDR1 and CDR2 are SGHTA and FQGNSA. The CDR3 sequence is 14 residues long. J gave up 10 bases and V 3 bases, and 6 bases lay outside the gene matches. The CDR3 DNA follows: TGTGCCAGCAGCTTCTCCCCTAGCGGGGGGGTCCAGTACTTC. This codes for CASSFSPSGGVQYF.